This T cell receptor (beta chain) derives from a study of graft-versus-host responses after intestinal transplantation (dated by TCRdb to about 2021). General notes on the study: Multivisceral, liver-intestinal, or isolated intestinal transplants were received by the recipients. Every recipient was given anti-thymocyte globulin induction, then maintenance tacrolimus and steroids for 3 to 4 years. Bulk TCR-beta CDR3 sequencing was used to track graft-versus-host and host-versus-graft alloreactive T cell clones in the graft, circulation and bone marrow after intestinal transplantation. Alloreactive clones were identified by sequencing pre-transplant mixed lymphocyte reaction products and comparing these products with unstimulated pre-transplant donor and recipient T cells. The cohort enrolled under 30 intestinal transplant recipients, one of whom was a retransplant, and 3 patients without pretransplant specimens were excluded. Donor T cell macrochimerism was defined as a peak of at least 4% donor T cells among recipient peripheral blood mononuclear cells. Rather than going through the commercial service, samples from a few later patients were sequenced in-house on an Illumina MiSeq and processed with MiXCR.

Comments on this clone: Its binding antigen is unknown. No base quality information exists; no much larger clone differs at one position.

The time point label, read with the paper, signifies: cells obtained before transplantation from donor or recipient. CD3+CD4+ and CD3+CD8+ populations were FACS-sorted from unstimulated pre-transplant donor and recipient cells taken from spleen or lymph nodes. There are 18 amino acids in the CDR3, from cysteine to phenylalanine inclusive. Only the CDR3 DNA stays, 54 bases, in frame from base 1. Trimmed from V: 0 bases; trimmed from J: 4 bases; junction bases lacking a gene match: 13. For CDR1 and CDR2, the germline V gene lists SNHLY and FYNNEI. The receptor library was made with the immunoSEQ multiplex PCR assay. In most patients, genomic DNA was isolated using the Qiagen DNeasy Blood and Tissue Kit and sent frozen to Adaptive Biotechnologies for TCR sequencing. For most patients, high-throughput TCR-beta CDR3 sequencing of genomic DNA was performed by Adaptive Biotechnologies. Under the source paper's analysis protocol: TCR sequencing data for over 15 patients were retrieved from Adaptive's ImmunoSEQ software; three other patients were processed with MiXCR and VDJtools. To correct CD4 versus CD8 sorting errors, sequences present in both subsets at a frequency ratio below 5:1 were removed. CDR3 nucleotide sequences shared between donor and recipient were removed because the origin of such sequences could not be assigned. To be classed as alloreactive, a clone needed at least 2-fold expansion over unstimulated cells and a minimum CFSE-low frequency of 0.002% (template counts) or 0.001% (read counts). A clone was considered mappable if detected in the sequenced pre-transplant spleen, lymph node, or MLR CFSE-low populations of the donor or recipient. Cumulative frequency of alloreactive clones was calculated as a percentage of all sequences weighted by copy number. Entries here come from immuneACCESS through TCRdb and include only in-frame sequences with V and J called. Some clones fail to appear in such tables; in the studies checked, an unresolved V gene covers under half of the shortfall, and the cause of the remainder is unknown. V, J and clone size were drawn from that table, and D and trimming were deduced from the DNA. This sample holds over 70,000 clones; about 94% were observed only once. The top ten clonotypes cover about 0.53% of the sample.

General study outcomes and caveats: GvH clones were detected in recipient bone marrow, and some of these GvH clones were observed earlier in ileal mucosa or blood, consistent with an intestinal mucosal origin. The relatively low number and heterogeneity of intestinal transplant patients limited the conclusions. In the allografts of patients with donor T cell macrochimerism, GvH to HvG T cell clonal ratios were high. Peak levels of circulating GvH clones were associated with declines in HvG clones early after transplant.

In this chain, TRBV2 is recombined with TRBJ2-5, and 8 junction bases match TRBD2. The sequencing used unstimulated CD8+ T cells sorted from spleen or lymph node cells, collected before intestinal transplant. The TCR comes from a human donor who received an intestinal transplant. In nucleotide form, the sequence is TGTGCCAGCAGTGAAGCGCCCCCGGGACTAGGGGGTTCAGAGACCCAGTACTTC. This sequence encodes CASSEAPPGLGGSETQYF. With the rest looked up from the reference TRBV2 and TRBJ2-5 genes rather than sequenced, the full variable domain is EPEVTQTPSHQVTQMGQEVILRCVPISNHLYFYWYRQILGQKVEFLVSFYNNEISEKSEIFDDQFSVERPDGSNFTLKIRSTKLEDSAMYFCASSEAPPGLGGSETQYFGPGTRLLVL.